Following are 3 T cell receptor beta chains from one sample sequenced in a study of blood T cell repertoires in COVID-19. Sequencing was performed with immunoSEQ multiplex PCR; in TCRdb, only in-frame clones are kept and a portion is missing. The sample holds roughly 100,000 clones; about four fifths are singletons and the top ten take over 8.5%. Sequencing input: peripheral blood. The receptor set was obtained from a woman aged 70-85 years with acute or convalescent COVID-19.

CDR3 sequence (DNA): TGTGCCAGCAGTTTAGACAGGGGGATCACAGATACGCAGTATTTT. Protein sequence: CASSLDRGITDTQYF. The chain links TRBV27 to TRBJ2-3; 9 bases map to TRBD1. V trimming: 2 bases; J trimming: 2 bases; junction bases outside the gene matches: 2. The CDR3 runs to 15 residues. The germline gives CDR1 MNHEY, CDR2 SMNVEV (reference sequence).

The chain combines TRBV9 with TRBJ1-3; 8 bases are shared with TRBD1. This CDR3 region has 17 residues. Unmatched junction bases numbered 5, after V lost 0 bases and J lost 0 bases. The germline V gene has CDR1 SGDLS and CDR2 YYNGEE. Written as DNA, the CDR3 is TGTGCCAGCAGCGTAGCTGGACAGGGAGGCTCTGGAAACACCATATATTTT. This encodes CASSVAGQGGSGNTIYF.

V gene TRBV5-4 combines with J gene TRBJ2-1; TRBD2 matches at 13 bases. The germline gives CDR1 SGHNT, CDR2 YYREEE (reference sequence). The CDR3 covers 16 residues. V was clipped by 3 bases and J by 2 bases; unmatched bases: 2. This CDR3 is CASSSGTSGTYNEQFF. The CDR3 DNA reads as TGTGCCAGCAGCTCAGGGACTAGCGGGACCTACAATGAGCAGTTCTTC.